This T cell receptor beta chain emerged from a study of cytomegalovirus exposure and HLA in healthy donors. Regarding the study as a whole: An apparent linkage of common viral pathogens to several of the most significant clusters emerged in a later analysis. It was reported that TCR beta sequences correctly inferred the HLA-A and HLA-B alleles for most subjects.

The germline gives CDR1 SNHLY, CDR2 FYNNEI. The V end was cut by 7 bases, the J end by 4 bases, with 11 bases between. The CDR3 is made up of 14 amino acids. A remark on this clone: Its antigen is not identified.

The primer mix had 60 Vbeta and 13 Jbeta primers. How the authors handled the data: The count from a later analysis was about 80 million unique TCR beta chains, some 10 million of them shared. Sequencing was performed with immunoSEQ multiplex PCR; in TCRdb, only in-frame clones are kept and a portion is missing. The V and J calls and clone size were taken over from that table, and D and trimming were inferred from the DNA. Of some 150,000 clones listed, 60% to 80% are singletons. Sequenced input: PBMCs. The gene calls are TRBV2 and TRBJ2-6, with D tentatively TRBD1 (6 bases). This clonotype was sampled from a man in his forties or fifties in good health and CMV-seronegative. In nucleotides, the CDR3 is TGTGCCAGCAAAGCAGGGGCCGGGGCCAACGTCCTGACTTTC. This sequence encodes CASKAGAGANVLTF.